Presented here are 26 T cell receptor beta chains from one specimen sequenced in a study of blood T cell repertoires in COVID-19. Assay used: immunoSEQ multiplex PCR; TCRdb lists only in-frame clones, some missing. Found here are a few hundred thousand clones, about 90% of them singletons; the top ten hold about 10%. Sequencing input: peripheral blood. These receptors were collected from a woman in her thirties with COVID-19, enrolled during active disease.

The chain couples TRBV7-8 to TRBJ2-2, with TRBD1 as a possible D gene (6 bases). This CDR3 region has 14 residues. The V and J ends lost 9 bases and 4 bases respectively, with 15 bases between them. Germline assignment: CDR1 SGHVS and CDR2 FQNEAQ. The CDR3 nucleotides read TGTGCCAGTTTACAGGGTTGGGTCACCGGGGAGCTGTTTTTT. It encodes CASLQGWVTGELFF.

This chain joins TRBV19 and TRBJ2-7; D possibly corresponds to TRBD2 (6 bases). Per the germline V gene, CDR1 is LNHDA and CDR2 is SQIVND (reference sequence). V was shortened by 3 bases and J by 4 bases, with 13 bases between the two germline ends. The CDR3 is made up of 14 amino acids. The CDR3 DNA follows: TGTGCCAGTAGTATTAGCGGTAACTTATACGAGCAGTACTTC. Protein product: CASSISGNLYEQYF. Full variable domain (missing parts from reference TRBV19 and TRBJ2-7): DGGITQSPKYLFRKEGQNVTLSCEQNLNHDAMYWYRQDPGQGLRLIYYSQIVNDFQKGDIAEGYSVSREKKESFPLTVTSAQKNPTAFYLCASSISGNLYEQYFGPGTRLTVT.

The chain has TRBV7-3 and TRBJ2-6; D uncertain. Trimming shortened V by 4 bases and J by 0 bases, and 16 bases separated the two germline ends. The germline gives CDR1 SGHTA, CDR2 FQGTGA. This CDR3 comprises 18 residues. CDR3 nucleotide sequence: TGTGCCAGCAGCTCCCAGCCGGCGGCGGCCTCTGGGGCCAACGTCCTGACTTTC. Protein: CASSSQPAAASGANVLTF. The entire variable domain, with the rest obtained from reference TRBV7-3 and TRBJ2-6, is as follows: GAGVSQTPSNKVTEKGKYVELRCDPISGHTALYWYRQSLGQGPEFLIYFQGTGAADDSGLPNDRFFAVRPEGSVSTLKIQRTERGDSAVYLCASSSQPAAASGANVLTFGAGSRLTVL.

CDR3 residues: CASSAGTSGGEQYF. The CDR3 region has the DNA TGCGCCAGCAGTGCAGGGACTAGCGGGGGAGAGCAGTACTTC. The V call is TRBV10-1, the J call TRBJ2-7, with TRBD2 identical over 14 bases. Germline CDR1 WNHNN, CDR2 SYGVQD (reference sequence). The CDR3 has 14 residues. V trimming: 4 bases; J trimming: 7 bases; junction bases outside the gene matches: 3.

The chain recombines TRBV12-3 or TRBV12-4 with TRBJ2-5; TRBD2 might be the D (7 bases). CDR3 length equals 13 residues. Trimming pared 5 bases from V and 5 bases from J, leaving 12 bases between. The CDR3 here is CASSPEGGETQYF. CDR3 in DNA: TGTGCCAGCAGTCCCGAGGGGGGGGAGACCCAGTACTTC.

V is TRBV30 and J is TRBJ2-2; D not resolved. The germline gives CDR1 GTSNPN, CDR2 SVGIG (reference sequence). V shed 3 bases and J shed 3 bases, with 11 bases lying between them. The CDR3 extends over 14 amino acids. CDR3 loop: CAWRVRFDTGELFF. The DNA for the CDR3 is TGTGCCTGGAGGGTCCGGTTCGACACCGGGGAGCTGTTTTTT.

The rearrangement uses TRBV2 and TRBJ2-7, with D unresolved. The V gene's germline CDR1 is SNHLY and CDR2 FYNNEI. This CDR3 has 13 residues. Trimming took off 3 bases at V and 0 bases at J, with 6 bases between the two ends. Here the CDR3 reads CASSDTSSYEQYF. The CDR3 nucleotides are TGTGCCAGCAGTGACACAAGCTCCTACGAGCAGTACTTC.

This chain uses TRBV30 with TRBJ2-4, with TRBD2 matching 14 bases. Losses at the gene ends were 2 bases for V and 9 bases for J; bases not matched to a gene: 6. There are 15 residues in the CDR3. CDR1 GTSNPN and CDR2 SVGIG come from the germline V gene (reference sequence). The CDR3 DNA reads TGTGCCTGGAGTCCGGGACTAGCGGGAGTGGCCATTCAGTACTTC. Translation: CAWSPGLAGVAIQYF.

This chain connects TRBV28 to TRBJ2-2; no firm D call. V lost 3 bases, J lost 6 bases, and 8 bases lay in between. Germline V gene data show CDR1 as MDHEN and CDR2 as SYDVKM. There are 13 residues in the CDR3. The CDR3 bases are TGTGCCAGCAGTTTGCTAGGCCCCGGGGAGCTGTTTTTT. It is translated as CASSLLGPGELFF.

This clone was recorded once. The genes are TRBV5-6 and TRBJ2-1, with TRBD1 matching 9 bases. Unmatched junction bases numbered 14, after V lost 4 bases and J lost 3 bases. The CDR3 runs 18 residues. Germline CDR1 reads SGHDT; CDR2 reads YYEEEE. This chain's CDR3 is CASSTRPGTGMGYNEQFF. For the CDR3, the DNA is TGTGCCAGCAGCACCCGTCCCGGGACAGGGATGGGCTACAATGAGCAGTTCTTC.

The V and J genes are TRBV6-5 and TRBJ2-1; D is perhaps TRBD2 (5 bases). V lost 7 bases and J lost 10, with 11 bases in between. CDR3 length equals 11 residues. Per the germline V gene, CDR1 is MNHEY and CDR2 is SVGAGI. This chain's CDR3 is CASNQRGEQFF. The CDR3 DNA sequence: TGTGCCAGCAACCAACGAGGGGAGCAGTTCTTC.

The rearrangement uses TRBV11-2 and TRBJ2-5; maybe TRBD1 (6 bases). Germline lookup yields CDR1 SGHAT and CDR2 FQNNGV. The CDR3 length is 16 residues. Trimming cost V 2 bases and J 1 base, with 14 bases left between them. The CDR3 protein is CASSLRGWGLQETQYF. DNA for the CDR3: TGTGCCAGCAGCTTACGAGGGTGGGGGCTCCAAGAGACCCAGTACTTC.

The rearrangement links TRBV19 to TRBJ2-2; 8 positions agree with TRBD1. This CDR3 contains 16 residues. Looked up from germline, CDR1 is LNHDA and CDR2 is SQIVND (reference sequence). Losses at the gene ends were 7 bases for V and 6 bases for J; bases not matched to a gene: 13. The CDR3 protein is CASTLGQGGEAGELFF. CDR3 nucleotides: TGTGCCAGTACACTCGGACAGGGTGGGGAAGCCGGGGAGCTGTTTTTT.

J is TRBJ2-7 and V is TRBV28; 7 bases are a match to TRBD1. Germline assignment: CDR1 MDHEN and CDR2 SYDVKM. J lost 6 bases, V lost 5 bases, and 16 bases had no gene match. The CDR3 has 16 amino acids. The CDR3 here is CASSTQTGLGGPEQYF. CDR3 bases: TGTGCCAGCAGTACCCAGACAGGGCTAGGGGGACCCGAGCAGTACTTC. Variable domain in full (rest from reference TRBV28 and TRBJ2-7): DVKVTQSSRYLVKRTGEKVFLECVQDMDHENMFWYRQDPGLGLRLIYFSYDVKMKEKGDIPEGYSVSREKKERFSLILESASTNQTSMYLCASSTQTGLGGPEQYFGPGTRLTVT.

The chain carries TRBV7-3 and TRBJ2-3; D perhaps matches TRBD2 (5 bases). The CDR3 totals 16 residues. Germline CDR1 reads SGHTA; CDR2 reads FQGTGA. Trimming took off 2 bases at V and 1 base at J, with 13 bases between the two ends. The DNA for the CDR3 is TGTGCCAGCAGCTTATACCCGGGAACGGGCACAGATACGCAGTATTTT. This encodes CASSLYPGTGTDTQYF.

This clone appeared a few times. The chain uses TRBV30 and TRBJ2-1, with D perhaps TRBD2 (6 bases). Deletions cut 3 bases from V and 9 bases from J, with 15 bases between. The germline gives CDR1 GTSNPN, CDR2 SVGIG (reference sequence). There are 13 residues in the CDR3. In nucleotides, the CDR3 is TGTGCCTGGAGCGTTGACAGAGCGGGTGAGCAGTTCTTC. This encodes CAWSVDRAGEQFF.

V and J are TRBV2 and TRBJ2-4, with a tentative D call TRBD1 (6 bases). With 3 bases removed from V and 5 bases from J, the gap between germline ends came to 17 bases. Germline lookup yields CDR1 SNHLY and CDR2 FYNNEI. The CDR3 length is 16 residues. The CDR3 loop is CASSDGMGANENIQYF. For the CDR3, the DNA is TGTGCCAGCAGTGACGGGATGGGGGCAAATGAAAACATTCAGTACTTC. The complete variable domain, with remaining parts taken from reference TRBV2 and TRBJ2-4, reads EPEVTQTPSHQVTQMGQEVILRCVPISNHLYFYWYRQILGQKVEFLVSFYNNEISEKSEIFDDQFSVERPDGSNFTLKIRSTKLEDSAMYFCASSDGMGANENIQYFGAGTRLSVL.

CDR3 region: CASSARVSNQPQHF. The CDR3 DNA reads as TGTGCCAGCAGTGCCAGGGTGAGCAATCAGCCCCAGCATTTT. V and J are TRBV2 and TRBJ1-5, with D possibly being TRBD1 (5 bases). There are 14 residues in the CDR3. V gave up 4 bases and J gave up 1 base, with 8 bases separating them. Germline values: CDR1 SNHLY, CDR2 FYNNEI.

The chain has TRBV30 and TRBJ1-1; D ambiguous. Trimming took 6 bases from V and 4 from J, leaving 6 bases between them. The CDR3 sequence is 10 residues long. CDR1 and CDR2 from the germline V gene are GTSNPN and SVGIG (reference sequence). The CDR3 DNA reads TGTGCCTGTCCGGGCACTGAAGCTTTCTTT. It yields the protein CACPGTEAFF.

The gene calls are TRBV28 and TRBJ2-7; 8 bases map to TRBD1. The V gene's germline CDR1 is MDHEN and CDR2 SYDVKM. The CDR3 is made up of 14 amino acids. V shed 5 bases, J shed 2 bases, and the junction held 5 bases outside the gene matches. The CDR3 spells CASSRTGTPYEQYF. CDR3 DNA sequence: TGTGCCAGCAGTAGGACAGGGACTCCCTACGAGCAGTACTTC.

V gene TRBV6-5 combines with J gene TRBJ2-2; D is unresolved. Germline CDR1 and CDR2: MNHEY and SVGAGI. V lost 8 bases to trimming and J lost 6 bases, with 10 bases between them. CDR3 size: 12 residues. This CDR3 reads CASQKSAGELFF. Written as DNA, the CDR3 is TGTGCCAGCCAGAAGTCAGCCGGGGAGCTGTTTTTT.

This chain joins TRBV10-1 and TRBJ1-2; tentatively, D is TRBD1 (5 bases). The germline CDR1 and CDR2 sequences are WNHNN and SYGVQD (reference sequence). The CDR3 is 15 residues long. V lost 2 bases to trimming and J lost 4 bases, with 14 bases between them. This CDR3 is CASSEDPSGIYGYTF. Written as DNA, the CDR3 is TGCGCCAGCAGTGAGGACCCTTCAGGGATCTATGGCTACACCTTC.

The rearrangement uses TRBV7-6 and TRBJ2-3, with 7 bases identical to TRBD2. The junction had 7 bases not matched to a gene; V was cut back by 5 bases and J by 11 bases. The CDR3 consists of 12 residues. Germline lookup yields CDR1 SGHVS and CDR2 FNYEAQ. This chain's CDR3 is CASSPGGIGQYF. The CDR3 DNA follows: TGTGCCAGCAGCCCCGGGGGGATCGGGCAGTATTTT.

DNA for the CDR3: TGTGCCAGCGGCCCGACTAGCGGTTCCACCGGGGAGCTGTTTTTT. It specifies CASGPTSGSTGELFF. This chain connects TRBV6-5 to TRBJ2-2; 9 bases map to TRBD2. The V and J ends lost 8 bases and 4 bases, in that order; junction bases with no gene match: 8. The CDR3 runs to 15 residues. Germline CDR1 and CDR2: MNHEY and SVGAGI.

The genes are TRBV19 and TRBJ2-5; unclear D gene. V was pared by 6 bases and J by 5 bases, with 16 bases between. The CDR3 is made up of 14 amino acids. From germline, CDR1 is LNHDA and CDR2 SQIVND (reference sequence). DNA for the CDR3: TGTGCCAGTAGCCCCGAACTTCTCCGTGAGACCCAGTACTTC. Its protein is CASSPELLRETQYF.

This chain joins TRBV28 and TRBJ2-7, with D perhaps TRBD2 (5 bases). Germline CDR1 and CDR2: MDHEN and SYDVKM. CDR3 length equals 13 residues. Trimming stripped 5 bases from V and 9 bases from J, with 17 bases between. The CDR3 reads CASSPGRATGQYF. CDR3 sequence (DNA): TGTGCCAGCAGTCCCGGGCGGGCGACCGGGCAGTACTTC.